Described below is a single T cell receptor (beta chain) sequence and its context. Its specific antigen is unknown. The input lacks base qualities; no much larger clone sits a single base away. CDR1 and CDR2, per the germline V gene, are LGHNA and YNFKEQ. The CDR3 sequence holds 15 residues, the cysteine and phenylalanine included. The only DNA kept is the CDR3, 45 bases in frame from the first base. Trimming costs V 0 bases and J 7 bases, and their ends lie 13 bases apart. The data stem from a study of technical replicates of blood from several donors (TCRdb year 2017). Preparation of the library involved the immunoSEQ multiplex PCR assay. The source is immuneACCESS, and TCRdb retained only in-frame sequences with V and J called. Part of the clones is not carried over; for the studies checked, unresolved V genes explain less than half of this, and the remainder is unexplained. This sample comprises some 80,000 clones, roughly four fifths of them detected only once. The ten largest make up 3% to 5% of the sample.

The sample comprised PBMCs. This receptor was obtained from a human donor in good health. Some clones in this sample may be carry-over from other donors' samples. The chain is assembled from TRBV4-2 and TRBJ1-3; the D gene identity is not certain. Here is the DNA: TGTGCCAGCAGCCAAGATACGGGAGGTGGGAACACCATATATTTT. Its translation is CASSQDTGGGNTIYF.